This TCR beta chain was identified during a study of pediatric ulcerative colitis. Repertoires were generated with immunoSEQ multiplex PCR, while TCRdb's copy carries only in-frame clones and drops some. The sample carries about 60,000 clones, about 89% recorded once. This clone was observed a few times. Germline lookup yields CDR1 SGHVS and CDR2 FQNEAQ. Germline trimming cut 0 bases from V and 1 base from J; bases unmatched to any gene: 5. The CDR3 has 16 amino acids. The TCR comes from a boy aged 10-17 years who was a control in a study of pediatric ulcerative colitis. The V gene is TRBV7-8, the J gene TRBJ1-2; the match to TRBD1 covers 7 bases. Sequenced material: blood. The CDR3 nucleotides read TGTGCCAGCAGCTTAGCGGGACAGCCGAATAACTATGGCTACACCTTC. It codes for CASSLAGQPNNYGYTF. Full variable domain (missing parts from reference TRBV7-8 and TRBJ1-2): GAGVSQSPRYKVAKRGQDVALRCDPISGHVSLFWYQQALGQGPEFLTYFQNEAQLDKSGLPSDRFFAERPEGSVSTLKIQRTQQEDSAVYLCASSLAGQPNNYGYTFGSGTRLTVV.